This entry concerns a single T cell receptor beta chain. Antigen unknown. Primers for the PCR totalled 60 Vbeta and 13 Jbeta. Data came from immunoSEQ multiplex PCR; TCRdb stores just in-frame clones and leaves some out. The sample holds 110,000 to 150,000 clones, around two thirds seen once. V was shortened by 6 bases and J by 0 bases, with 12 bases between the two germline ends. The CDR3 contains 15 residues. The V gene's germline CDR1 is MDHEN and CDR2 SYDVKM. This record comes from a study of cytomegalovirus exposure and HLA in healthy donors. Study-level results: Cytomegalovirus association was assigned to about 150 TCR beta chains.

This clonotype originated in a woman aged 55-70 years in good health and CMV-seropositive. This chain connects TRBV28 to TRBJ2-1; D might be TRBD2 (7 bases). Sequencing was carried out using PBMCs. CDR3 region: CASRGGANSYNEQFF. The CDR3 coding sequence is TGTGCCAGCAGGGGGGGGGCCAACTCCTACAATGAGCAGTTCTTC.